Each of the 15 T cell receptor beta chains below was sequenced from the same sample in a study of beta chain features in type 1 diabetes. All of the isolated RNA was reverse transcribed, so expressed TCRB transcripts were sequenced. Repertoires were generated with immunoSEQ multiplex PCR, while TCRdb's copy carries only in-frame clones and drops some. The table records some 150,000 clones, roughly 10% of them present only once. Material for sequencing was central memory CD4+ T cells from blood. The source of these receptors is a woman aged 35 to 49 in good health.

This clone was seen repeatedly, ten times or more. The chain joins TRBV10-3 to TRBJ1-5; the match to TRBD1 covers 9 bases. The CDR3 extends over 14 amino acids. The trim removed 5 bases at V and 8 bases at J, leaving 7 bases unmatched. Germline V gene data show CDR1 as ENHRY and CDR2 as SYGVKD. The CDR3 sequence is CAISQGQGHEPQHF. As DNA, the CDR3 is TGTGCCATCAGTCAGGGACAGGGACATGAGCCCCAGCATTTT.

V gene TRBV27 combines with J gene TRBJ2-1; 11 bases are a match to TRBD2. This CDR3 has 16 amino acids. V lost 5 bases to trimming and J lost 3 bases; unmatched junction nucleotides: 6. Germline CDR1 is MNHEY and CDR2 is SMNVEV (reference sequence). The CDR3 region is CASSGSGGGSYNEQFF. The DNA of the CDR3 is TGTGCCAGCAGTGGTAGCGGGGGGGGTAGCTACAATGAGCAGTTCTTC.

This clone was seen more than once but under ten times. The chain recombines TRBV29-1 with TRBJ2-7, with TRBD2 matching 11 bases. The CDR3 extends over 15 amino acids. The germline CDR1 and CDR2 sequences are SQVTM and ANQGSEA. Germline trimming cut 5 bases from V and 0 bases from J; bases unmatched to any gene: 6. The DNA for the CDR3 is TGCAGCGTTTCCCCCACTAGCGGGGGCTCCTACGAGCAGTACTTC. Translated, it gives CSVSPTSGGSYEQYF.

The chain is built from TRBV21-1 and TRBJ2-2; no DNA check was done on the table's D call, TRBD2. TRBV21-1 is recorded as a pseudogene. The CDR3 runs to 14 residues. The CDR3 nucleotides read TGTGCCAGCTTAGTCAGCGGGGACACCGGGGAGCTGTTTTTT. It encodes CASLVSGDTGELFF.

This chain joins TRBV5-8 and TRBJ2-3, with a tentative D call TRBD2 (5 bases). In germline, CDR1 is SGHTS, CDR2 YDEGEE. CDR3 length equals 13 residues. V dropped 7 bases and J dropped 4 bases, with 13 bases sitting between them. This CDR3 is CASRLTGADTQYF. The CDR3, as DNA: TGTGCCAGCCGTTTGACCGGGGCAGATACGCAGTATTTT.

The CDR3 DNA reads as TGTGCCAGCAGCCGGGAACCCGAACGCCAAGAGACCCAGTACTTC. The encoded protein is CASSREPERQETQYF. This rearrangement joins TRBV5-4 to TRBJ2-5; D is perhaps TRBD2 (5 bases). Germline CDR1 SGHNT, CDR2 YYREEE (reference sequence). Trimming shortened V by 4 bases and J by 1 base, and 14 bases separated the two germline ends. The CDR3 sequence is 15 residues long.

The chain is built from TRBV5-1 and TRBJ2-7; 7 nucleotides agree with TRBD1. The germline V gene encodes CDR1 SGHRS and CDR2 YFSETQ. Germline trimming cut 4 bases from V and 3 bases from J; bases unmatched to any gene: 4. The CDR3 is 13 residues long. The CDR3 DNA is TGCGCCAGCAGCCACGGACAGGACTACGAGCAGTACTTC. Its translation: CASSHGQDYEQYF.

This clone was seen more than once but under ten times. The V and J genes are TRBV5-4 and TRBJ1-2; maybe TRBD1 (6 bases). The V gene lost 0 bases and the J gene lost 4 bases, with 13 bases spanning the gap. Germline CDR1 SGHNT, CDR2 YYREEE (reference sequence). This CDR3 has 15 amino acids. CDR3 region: CASSLAGGRGYGYTF. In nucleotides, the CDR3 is TGTGCCAGCAGCTTGGCCGGGGGGCGAGGCTATGGCTACACCTTC.

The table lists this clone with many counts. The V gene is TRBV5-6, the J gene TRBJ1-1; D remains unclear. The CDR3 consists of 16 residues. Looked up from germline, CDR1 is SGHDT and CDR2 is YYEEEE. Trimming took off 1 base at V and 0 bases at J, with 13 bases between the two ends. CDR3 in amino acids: CASSLYSWAMNTEAFF. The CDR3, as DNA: TGTGCCAGCAGCTTGTATAGTTGGGCAATGAACACTGAAGCTTTCTTT.

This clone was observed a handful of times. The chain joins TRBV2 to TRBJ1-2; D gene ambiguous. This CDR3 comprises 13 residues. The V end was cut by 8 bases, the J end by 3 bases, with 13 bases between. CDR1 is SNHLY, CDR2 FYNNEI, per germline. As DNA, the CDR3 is TGTGCCAGCGGGAGTACGGGCGACTATGGCTACACCTTC. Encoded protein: CASGSTGDYGYTF.

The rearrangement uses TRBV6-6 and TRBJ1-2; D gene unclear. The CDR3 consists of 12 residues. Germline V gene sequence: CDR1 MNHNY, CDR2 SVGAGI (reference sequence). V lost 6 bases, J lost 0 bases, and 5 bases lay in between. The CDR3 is CASREANYGYTF. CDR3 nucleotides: TGTGCCAGCAGGGAGGCTAACTATGGCTACACCTTC.

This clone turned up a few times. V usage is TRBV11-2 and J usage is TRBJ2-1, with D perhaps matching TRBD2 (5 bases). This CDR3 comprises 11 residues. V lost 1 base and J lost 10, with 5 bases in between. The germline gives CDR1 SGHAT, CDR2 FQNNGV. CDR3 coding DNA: TGTGCCAGCAGCTTAGGAGGGGAGCAGTTCTTC. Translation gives CASSLGGEQFF.

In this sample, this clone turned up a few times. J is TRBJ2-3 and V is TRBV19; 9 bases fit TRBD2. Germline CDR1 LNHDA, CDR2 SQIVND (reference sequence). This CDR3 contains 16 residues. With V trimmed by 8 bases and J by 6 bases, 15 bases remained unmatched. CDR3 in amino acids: CASGKGAGGPADTQYF. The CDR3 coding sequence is TGTGCCAGTGGCAAGGGCGCGGGGGGGCCTGCTGATACGCAGTATTTT.

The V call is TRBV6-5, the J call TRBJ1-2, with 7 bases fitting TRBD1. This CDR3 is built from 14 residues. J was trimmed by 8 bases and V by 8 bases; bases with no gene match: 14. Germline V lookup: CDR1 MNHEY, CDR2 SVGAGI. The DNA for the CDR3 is TGTGCCAGCTATCGAGGCAGGGGGTTGCGCGGCTACACCTTC. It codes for CASYRGRGLRGYTF.

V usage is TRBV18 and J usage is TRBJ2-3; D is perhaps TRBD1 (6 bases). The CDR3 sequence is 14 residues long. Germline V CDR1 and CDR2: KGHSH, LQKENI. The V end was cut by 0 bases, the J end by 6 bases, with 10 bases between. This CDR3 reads CASSPPPQGDTQYF. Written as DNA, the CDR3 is TGTGCCAGCTCACCACCCCCTCAGGGGGATACGCAGTATTTT.